These 31 T cell receptor beta chains came from one sample sequenced in a study of cytomegalovirus exposure and HLA in healthy donors. The PCR made use of 60 Vbeta and 13 Jbeta primers. Data came from immunoSEQ multiplex PCR; TCRdb stores just in-frame clones and leaves some out. The sample lists over 110,000 clones; approximately 80% were seen once. The specimen sequenced was PBMCs. These receptors were obtained from a woman in her thirties or forties in good health and CMV-seropositive.

The chain has TRBV7-9 and TRBJ1-1, with D possibly being TRBD1 (5 bases). The germline V and J ends were trimmed by 5 bases and 3 bases, with 13 bases remaining between them. The CDR3 runs 14 residues. The germline gives CDR1 SEHNR, CDR2 FQNEAQ (reference sequence). In DNA form, the CDR3 reads TGTGCCAGCAGCCTAGGACGGGGGGACACTGAAGCTTTCTTT. Residues: CASSLGRGDTEAFF.

DNA for the CDR3: TGTGCCAGCAGTTTATCCCCGGACAGGGGGCAAGAAAAACTGTTTTTT. Residues: CASSLSPDRGQEKLFF. V gene TRBV27 combines with J gene TRBJ1-4; 11 nucleotides agree with TRBD1. Germline loops: CDR1 MNHEY, CDR2 SMNVEV (reference sequence). V was clipped by 0 bases and J by 8 bases; unmatched bases: 5. The CDR3 runs to 16 residues.

The rearrangement uses TRBV2 and TRBJ2-1, with 9 nucleotides matching TRBD2. Germline CDR1 is SNHLY and CDR2 is FYNNEI. This CDR3 has 15 amino acids. J lost 0 bases, V lost 5 bases, and 2 bases had no gene match. The CDR3 sequence: CASSLLAGSYNEQFF. The CDR3 bases are TGTGCCAGCAGTCTACTAGCGGGCTCCTACAATGAGCAGTTCTTC. Full variable domain (outside the CDR3, taken from reference TRBV2 and TRBJ2-1): EPEVTQTPSHQVTQMGQEVILRCVPISNHLYFYWYRQILGQKVEFLVSFYNNEISEKSEIFDDQFSVERPDGSNFTLKIRSTKLEDSAMYFCASSLLAGSYNEQFFGPGTRLTVL.

The chain employs TRBV7-9 and TRBJ2-1, with a possible D match to TRBD1 (6 bases). The germline V gene has CDR1 SEHNR and CDR2 FQNEAQ (reference sequence). This CDR3 is built from 13 residues. Trimming removed 4 bases at V and 7 bases at J, with 11 bases between. CDR3 nucleotide sequence: TGTGCCAGCAGCTCCTACAGGGAAAATGAGCAGTTCTTC. Translated: CASSSYRENEQFF.

This clone is medium-sized (0.01 to 0.1%) within its sample. The chain couples TRBV9 to TRBJ2-7, with D perhaps matching TRBD1 (6 bases). The germline gives CDR1 SGDLS, CDR2 YYNGEE. Trimming took 2 bases from V and 3 from J, leaving 15 bases between them. There are 15 residues in the CDR3. As DNA, the CDR3 is TGTGCCAGCAGCGTTGGGACAAGCAACCACTACGAGCAGTACTTC. The encoded protein is CASSVGTSNHYEQYF.

The genes are TRBV6-5 and TRBJ1-4; 8 bases agree with TRBD1. CDR3 length equals 14 residues. Germline CDR1 and CDR2: MNHEY and SVGAGI. Losses at the gene ends were 4 bases for V and 7 bases for J; bases not matched to a gene: 5. CDR3 coding DNA: TGTGCCAGCAGTTCGAAAACAGGGGGTGAAAAACTGTTTTTT. This encodes CASSSKTGGEKLFF.

This chain joins TRBV5-8 and TRBJ2-7; D is unclear. There are 14 residues in the CDR3. Trimming pared 7 bases from V and 1 base from J, leaving 15 bases between. Germline CDR1 reads SGHTS; CDR2 reads YDEGEE. The CDR3 DNA reads TGTGCCAGCGGAAACTACGTTCGATCCTACGAGCAGTACTTC. Its translation is CASGNYVRSYEQYF.

The chain joins TRBV6-1 to TRBJ2-7; 11 positions match TRBD2. Trimming removed 6 bases from V and 3 bases from J; junction bases left unmatched: 7. Germline V gives CDR1 MNHNS, CDR2 SASEGT. This CDR3 contains 15 residues. CDR3 in DNA: TGTGCCAGCAGGGGTAGCGGGAGGGGGTTCTACGAGCAGTACTTC. Translating gives CASRGSGRGFYEQYF.

The rearrangement links TRBV5-1 to TRBJ2-3, with 8 bases lining up with TRBD2. Unmatched junction bases numbered 7, after V lost 1 base and J lost 0 bases. CDR3 length: 17 residues. Germline V gives CDR1 SGHRS, CDR2 YFSETQ. CDR3 in amino acids: CASSLPGLAASTDTQYF. For the CDR3, the DNA is TGCGCCAGCAGCTTGCCTGGACTAGCCGCTAGCACAGATACGCAGTATTTT.

This clone has just a few counts. The rearrangement joins TRBV5-4 to TRBJ2-7; 8 bases are a match to TRBD2. This CDR3 spans 15 amino acids. The V and J ends lost 0 bases and 2 bases, in that order; junction bases with no gene match: 4. Germline lookup yields CDR1 SGHNT and CDR2 YYREEE (reference sequence). The CDR3 region has the DNA TGTGCCAGCAGCTTGGAGGCGGGGGGTGCCTACGAGCAGTACTTC. It yields the protein CASSLEAGGAYEQYF.

The rearrangement links TRBV5-1 to TRBJ2-7; D is undetermined. There are 14 residues in the CDR3. Germline CDR1 is SGHRS and CDR2 is YFSETQ. V lost 3 bases and J lost 1, with 11 bases in between. The CDR3 region is CASSWAQESYEQYF. Here the CDR3 DNA reads TGCGCCAGCAGCTGGGCCCAGGAATCCTACGAGCAGTACTTC.

This chain uses TRBV27 with TRBJ2-2, with D perhaps matching TRBD2 (5 bases). CDR3 size: 19 residues. Trimming pared 2 bases from V and 4 bases from J, leaving 23 bases between. CDR1 and CDR2 from the germline V gene are MNHEY and SMNVEV (reference sequence). CDR3 sequence reads: CASSLRPDYGLARTGELFF. The CDR3 coding sequence is TGTGCCAGCAGTTTACGTCCCGACTACGGATTAGCGCGCACCGGGGAGCTGTTTTTT.

This chain links TRBV29-1 with TRBJ1-5, with 7 positions matching TRBD1. V shed 7 bases and J 4 bases; nucleotides not matched to a gene: 13. Germline-derived CDR1 and CDR2 are SQVTM and ANQGSEA. The CDR3 is 15 residues long. CDR3 nucleotides: TGCAGCGCCGCTCGTGGGGACAGCCGAAATCAGCCCCAGCATTTT. This translates into CSAARGDSRNQPQHF.

In its sample, this clone was seen once. The chain has TRBV5-1 and TRBJ2-1; TRBD2 matches at 10 bases. Germline lookup yields CDR1 SGHRS and CDR2 YFSETQ. There are 16 residues in the CDR3. The trim removed 4 bases at V and 5 bases at J, leaving 9 bases unmatched. CDR3 nucleotides: TGCGCCAGCAGCGGAACCGGGACTAGCGTTGACAATGAGCAGTTCTTC. Its translation is CASSGTGTSVDNEQFF.

The J gene is TRBJ2-7, the V gene TRBV28; TRBD2 aligns across 8 bases. V trimming: 5 bases; J trimming: 3 bases; junction bases outside the gene matches: 6. CDR3 length equals 14 residues. Germline V gives CDR1 MDHEN, CDR2 SYDVKM. The CDR3 DNA sequence: TGTGCCAGCAGTAGGACTAGCAGTGACTACGAGCAGTACTTC. Translation gives CASSRTSSDYEQYF. Together with reference TRBV28 and TRBJ2-7, the CDR3 gives the full variable domain: DVKVTQSSRYLVKRTGEKVFLECVQDMDHENMFWYRQDPGLGLRLIYFSYDVKMKEKGDIPEGYSVSREKKERFSLILESASTNQTSMYLCASSRTSSDYEQYFGPGTRLTVT.

The chain is built from TRBV30 and TRBJ2-3; 9 nucleotides align to TRBD2. V shed 3 bases, J shed 4 bases, and the junction held 5 bases outside the gene matches. Germline V lookup: CDR1 GTSNPN, CDR2 SVGIG (reference sequence). CDR3 length equals 14 residues. The CDR3, as DNA: TGTGCCTGGAGCGAGGGACTAGCTTCAGATACGCAGTATTTT. Translating it yields CAWSEGLASDTQYF.

This rearrangement joins TRBV11-2 to TRBJ2-5; possibly TRBD2 for D (5 bases). The J call could be wrong; TRBJ2-7 is a better fit for the DNA end. The CDR3 sequence is 14 residues long. In germline, CDR1 is SGHAT, CDR2 FQNNGV. The CDR3 DNA follows: TGTGCCAGCAGCTCCCAGACTATCTCCTACGAGCAGTACTTC. Translated: CASSSQTISYEQYF.

This chain uses TRBV5-8 with TRBJ1-4, with D hard to call. The length of the CDR3 is 14 residues. V gave up 4 bases and J gave up 8 bases, with 15 bases separating them. Per germline, CDR1 SGHTS and CDR2 YDEGEE. CDR3 nucleotide sequence: TGTGCCAGCAGCCTATGGGAGGATTACGAAAAACTGTTTTTT. Encoded protein: CASSLWEDYEKLFF. The variable domain in full, completed from reference TRBV5-8 and TRBJ1-4, reads EAGVTQSPTHLIKTRGQQATLRCSPISGHTSVYWYQQALGLGLQFLLWYDEGEERNRGNFPPRFSGRQFPNYSSELNVNALELEDSALYLCASSLWEDYEKLFFGSGTQLSVL.

The rearrangement uses TRBV28 and TRBJ2-2; possible D gene TRBD1, 8 bases. Trimming took 6 bases from V and 7 from J, leaving 18 bases between them. Germline assignment: CDR1 MDHEN and CDR2 SYDVKM. This CDR3 is 15 amino acids long. This CDR3 is CASRSSTGGVGELFF. In DNA, the CDR3 is TGTGCCAGCAGGTCTTCCACAGGGGGGGTCGGGGAGCTGTTTTTT.

The rearrangement uses TRBV7-2 and TRBJ1-4, with D uncertain. Per the germline V gene, CDR1 is SGHTA and CDR2 is FQGNSA. The V gene lost 2 bases and the J gene lost 7 bases, with 17 bases spanning the gap. The CDR3 length is 16 residues. In DNA form, the CDR3 reads TGTGCCAGCAGCTTAAACAGCGGGTCGGGGAGTGAAAAACTGTTTTTT. Protein sequence: CASSLNSGSGSEKLFF.

V is TRBV5-1 and J is TRBJ1-1, with TRBD1 matching over 11 bases. The ends lost 0 bases at V and 5 bases at J; junction bases unmatched: 0. Per germline, CDR1 SGHRS and CDR2 YFSETQ. The CDR3 has 14 amino acids. The CDR3 loop reads CASSLGDRGTEAFF. The CDR3 DNA is TGCGCCAGCAGCTTGGGGGACAGGGGGACTGAAGCTTTCTTT.

V is TRBV5-6 and J is TRBJ2-3; possibly TRBD2 for D (6 bases). V lost 4 bases and J 0 bases, leaving 12 bases between the germline ends. CDR3 length: 15 amino acids. From germline, CDR1 is SGHDT and CDR2 YYEEEE. The CDR3 is CASSPGLSSTDTQYF. CDR3 sequence (DNA): TGTGCCAGCAGCCCGGGACTGTCCAGCACAGATACGCAGTATTTT.

This clone was counted a few times. The chain recombines TRBV7-9 with TRBJ2-7, with TRBD2 matching over 7 bases. This CDR3 comprises 14 residues. V shed 2 bases and J 0 bases; nucleotides not matched to a gene: 1. CDR1 SEHNR and CDR2 FQNEAQ come from the germline V gene (reference sequence). The CDR3 DNA reads as TGTGCCAGCAGCTTAAGCGGGATCTCCTACGAGCAGTACTTC. It is translated as CASSLSGISYEQYF.

As for this clone: The junction does not match germline at one end; this may be a read error. The chain is built from TRBV7-9 and TRBJ2-1, with 8 positions matching TRBD2. The CDR3 runs to 16 residues. CDR1 is SEHNR, CDR2 FQNEAQ, per germline (reference sequence). The CDR3 protein is CASSLSPAGAHNGQFF. The CDR3 coding sequence is TGTGCCAGCAGCTTAAGCCCAGCGGGAGCTCACAATGGGCAGTTCTTC.

In its sample, this clone was seen once. V is TRBV6-6 and J is TRBJ2-5; possibly TRBD1 for D (6 bases). The germline CDR1 and CDR2 sequences are MNHNY and SVGAGI (reference sequence). The CDR3 is 14 amino acids. Trimming took 5 bases from V and 4 from J, leaving 14 bases between them. The DNA for the CDR3 is TGTGCCAGCAGTATCAATCTAGGGGGAGAGACCCAGTACTTC. Translating it yields CASSINLGGETQYF.

This clone appeared a single time. The rearrangement joins TRBV7-8 to TRBJ2-7; a weak D match, TRBD1 (7 bases). CDR1 and CDR2 (germline): SGHVS, FQNEAQ. With 6 bases removed from V and 7 bases from J, the gap between germline ends came to 19 bases. The length of the CDR3 is 14 residues. The CDR3, as DNA: TGTGCCAGCAGGCGGGACAGAGGTTTGGGGGAGCAGTACTTC. Its translation: CASRRDRGLGEQYF.

The chain has TRBV19 and TRBJ2-1; TRBD2 aligns across 9 bases. Looked up from germline, CDR1 is LNHDA and CDR2 is SQIVND (reference sequence). CDR3 length equals 14 residues. The trim removed 5 bases at V and 5 bases at J, leaving 4 bases unmatched. CDR3 in amino acids: CASSSSGINNEQFF. The CDR3 DNA is TGTGCCAGTAGTTCTAGCGGGATAAACAATGAGCAGTTCTTC. The full variable domain, its missing parts supplied by reference TRBV19 and TRBJ2-1, is DGGITQSPKYLFRKEGQNVTLSCEQNLNHDAMYWYRQDPGQGLRLIYYSQIVNDFQKGDIAEGYSVSREKKESFPLTVTSAQKNPTAFYLCASSSSGINNEQFFGPGTRLTVL.

This clone was found a few times. V and J are TRBV5-1 and TRBJ1-3, with TRBD1 identical over 8 bases. J gave up 4 bases and V 4 bases, and 7 bases lay outside the gene matches. Per germline, CDR1 SGHRS and CDR2 YFSETQ. The CDR3 covers 15 residues. The CDR3 sequence: CASSRGQGVGNTIYF. CDR3 sequence (DNA): TGCGCCAGCAGCCGAGGACAGGGAGTGGGAAACACCATATATTTT.

This chain connects TRBV19 to TRBJ1-4, with D hard to call. Germline V CDR1 and CDR2: LNHDA, SQIVND (reference sequence). The CDR3 consists of 14 residues. V gave up 9 bases and J gave up 3 bases, with 14 bases separating them. CDR3 DNA sequence: TGTGCCAGCAAGCTCTGGGCGTCTAATGAAAAACTGTTTTTT. The encoded protein is CASKLWASNEKLFF.

As concerns this clone: A junction end diverges from the germline sequence, so it may reflect a read error. The chain combines TRBV30 with TRBJ2-1, with TRBD2 matching 7 bases. Looked up from germline, CDR1 is GTSNPN and CDR2 is SVGIG (reference sequence). The CDR3 extends over 13 amino acids. The CDR3 bases are TGTGTCTGGAGAGGACTAGATTGGGGTCCCCAGTTCTTC. It is translated as CVWRGLDWGPQFF. The entire variable domain, with the rest obtained from reference TRBV30 and TRBJ2-1, is as follows: SQTIHQWPATLVQPVGSPLSLECTVEGTSNPNLYWYRQAAGRGLQLLFYSVGIGQISSEVPQNLSASRPQDRQFILSSKKLLLSDSGFYLCVWRGLDWGPQFFGPGTRLTVL.

As for this clone: At one end, the junction sequence differs from germline, possibly due to a read error. This sequence joins TRBV2 and TRBJ2-5; D is possibly TRBD2 (5 bases). Germline-derived CDR1 and CDR2 are SNHLY and FYNNEI. The CDR3 extends over 13 amino acids. The CDR3 coding sequence is TGTGCCAGCAGTGAAGGTGGGATATCGCGGAGGAACTTC. Protein sequence: CASSEGGISRRNF.